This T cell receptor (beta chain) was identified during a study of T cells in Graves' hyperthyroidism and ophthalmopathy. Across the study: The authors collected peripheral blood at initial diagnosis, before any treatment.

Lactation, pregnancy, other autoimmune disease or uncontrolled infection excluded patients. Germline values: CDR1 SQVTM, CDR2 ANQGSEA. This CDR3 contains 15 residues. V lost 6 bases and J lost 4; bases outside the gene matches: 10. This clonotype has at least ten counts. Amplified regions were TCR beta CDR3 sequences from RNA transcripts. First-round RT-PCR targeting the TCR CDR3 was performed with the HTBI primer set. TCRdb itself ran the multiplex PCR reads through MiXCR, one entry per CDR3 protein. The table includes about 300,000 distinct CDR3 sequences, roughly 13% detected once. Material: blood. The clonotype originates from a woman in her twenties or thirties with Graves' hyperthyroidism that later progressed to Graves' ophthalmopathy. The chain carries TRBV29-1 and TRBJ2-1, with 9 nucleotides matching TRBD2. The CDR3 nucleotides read TGCAGCGTAAGGCTCCTAGCGGGACTTTACAATGAGCAGTTCTTC. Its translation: CSVRLLAGLYNEQFF.